The 18 T cell receptor beta chains below were found in one sample sequenced in a study of T cells in Graves' hyperthyroidism and ophthalmopathy. Researchers took RNA transcripts and amplified the TCR beta CDR3 regions from them. First-round RT-PCR targeting the TCR CDR3 was performed with the HTBI primer set. Using its own MiXCR run on the multiplex PCR reads, TCRdb lists one record per CDR3 protein. The sample shows around 620,000 distinct CDR3 sequences, approximately 14% of them seen only once. Sample: blood. These receptors originate from a young woman with Graves' ophthalmopathy.

In its sample, this clonotype was seen many times. The chain links TRBV7-2 to TRBJ1-2, with D perhaps matching TRBD1 (6 bases). The CDR3 has 12 amino acids. V lost 2 bases and J 9 bases, leaving 10 bases between the germline ends. The V gene's germline CDR1 is SGHTA and CDR2 FQGNSA. For the CDR3, the DNA is TGTGCCAGCAGCTTATATCAGGGGAGCTACACCTTC. Protein: CASSLYQGSYTF.

This clonotype was seen ten or more times. The chain recombines TRBV20-1 with TRBJ2-7; 7 nucleotides align to TRBD1. J was trimmed by 3 bases and V by 0 bases; bases with no gene match: 11. This CDR3 spans 16 amino acids. The germline CDR1 and CDR2 sequences are DFQATT and SNEGSKA (reference sequence). The CDR3 coding sequence is TGCAGTGCTAGAGATCGTGACAGGGCCTCAATCTACGAGCAGTACTTC. Translation: CSARDRDRASIYEQYF.

This clonotype was detected only a few times. The rearrangement uses TRBV7-9 and TRBJ2-2, with a possible D match to TRBD2 (6 bases). Trimming removed 6 bases from V and 3 bases from J, with 20 bases in between. This CDR3 has 17 residues. The germline V gene encodes CDR1 SEHNR and CDR2 FQNEAQ (reference sequence). CDR3 sequence: CASSRPGLQTYTGELFF. The CDR3, as DNA: TGTGCCAGCAGTCGCCCGGGACTCCAAACGTACACCGGGGAGCTGTTTTTT.

This clonotype has ten or more counts. The V call is TRBV7-9, the J call TRBJ2-1, with a possible D match to TRBD2 (5 bases). The V end was cut by 5 bases, the J end by 0 bases, with 17 bases between. CDR1 and CDR2 from the germline V gene are SEHNR and FQNEAQ (reference sequence). The CDR3 is 17 amino acids. The CDR3, as DNA: TGTGCCAGCAGCCCCCCCAGCGCGGGTTCCTCCTACAATGAGCAGTTCTTC. This sequence encodes CASSPPSAGSSYNEQFF. Full variable domain (remainder filled in from reference TRBV7-9 and TRBJ2-1): DTGVSQNPRHKITKRGQNVTFRCDPISEHNRLYWYRQTLGQGPEFLTYFQNEAQLEKSRLLSDRFSAERPKGSFSTLEIQRTEQGDSAMYLCASSPPSAGSSYNEQFFGPGTRLTVL.

The gene calls are TRBV20-1 and TRBJ1-5; a possible D gene is TRBD1 (5 bases). CDR3 size: 16 residues. Germline values: CDR1 DFQATT, CDR2 SNEGSKA (reference sequence). Deletions cut 0 bases from V and 5 bases from J, with 17 bases between. The CDR3 DNA sequence: TGCAGTGCTAGAGATCGTCTCGGGGGTTTCTATCAGCCCCAGCATTTT. It encodes CSARDRLGGFYQPQHF.

This clonotype was recorded a few times. With a much larger clone just one base away, this may be a read error. The chain joins TRBV12-3 or TRBV12-4 to TRBJ2-7; 11 positions match TRBD1. The CDR3 contains 18 residues. V gave up 4 bases and J gave up 2 bases; unmatched junction bases: 13. The CDR3 reads CASSSPGQGGSTPYEQYF. DNA of the CDR3: TGTGCCAGCAGTTCCCCGGGACAGGGGGGATCCACCCCCTACGAGCAGTACTTC.

This clonotype was seen at least ten times. This chain connects TRBV5-5 to TRBJ2-3; 9 bases align to TRBD2. V shed 1 base, J shed 2 bases, and the junction held 2 bases outside the gene matches. Germline-derived CDR1 and CDR2 are SGHKS and YYEKEE (reference sequence). The CDR3 spans 15 residues. CDR3 amino acids: CASSLPSGNTDTQYF. The DNA of the CDR3 is TGTGCCAGCAGCTTGCCTAGCGGGAACACAGATACGCAGTATTTT.

Ten or more counts support this clonotype. This chain joins TRBV15 and TRBJ2-4; a possible D gene is TRBD2 (5 bases). Germline V gene sequence: CDR1 LNHNV, CDR2 YYDKDF (reference sequence). Between the trimmed V and J ends, which lost 0 bases and 10 bases, there was a span of 13 bases. The CDR3 runs to 14 residues. The CDR3 is CATSRELGIDIQYF. Written as DNA, the CDR3 is TGTGCCACCAGCAGAGAACTAGGCATTGATATTCAGTACTTC. The full variable domain, in which reference TRBV15 and TRBJ2-4 provide the parts outside the CDR3, is DAMVIQNPRYQVTQFGKPVTLSCSQTLNHNVMYWYQQKSSQAPKLLFHYYDKDFNNEADTPDNFQSRRPNTSFCFLDIRSPGLGDTAMYLCATSRELGIDIQYFGAGTRLSVL.

This clonotype was detected many times. V usage is TRBV28 and J usage is TRBJ2-5; TRBD2 matches 12 bases. V dropped 2 bases and J dropped 2; count of bases not matched to a gene: 15. The germline V gene has CDR1 MDHEN and CDR2 SYDVKM. This CDR3 contains 20 residues. This CDR3 reads CASSLLQGFRLAGAQETQYF. The CDR3 DNA reads TGTGCCAGCAGTTTACTACAGGGATTTAGACTAGCGGGAGCTCAAGAGACCCAGTACTTC. Based on the CDR3 plus reference TRBV28 and TRBJ2-5, the full variable domain is DVKVTQSSRYLVKRTGEKVFLECVQDMDHENMFWYRQDPGLGLRLIYFSYDVKMKEKGDIPEGYSVSREKKERFSLILESASTNQTSMYLCASSLLQGFRLAGAQETQYFGPGTRLLVL.

This clonotype occurred many times. The CDR3 spells CASSEAEIVYTF. Here the CDR3 DNA reads TGTGCCAGCAGTGAAGCGGAGATAGTCTACACCTTC. This sequence joins TRBV2 and TRBJ1-2; D gene unclear. Trimming cost V 0 bases and J 10 bases, with 9 bases left between them. Germline CDR1 and CDR2: SNHLY and FYNNEI. The CDR3 is made up of 12 amino acids.

This clonotype was detected many times. The genes are TRBV27 and TRBJ2-7, with TRBD2 matching 12 bases. In germline, CDR1 is MNHEY, CDR2 SMNVEV (reference sequence). The CDR3 spans 17 residues. V lost 4 bases, J lost 2 bases, and 9 bases stayed unmatched. CDR3 sequence: CASSSHQTSGGTYEQYF. In DNA form, the CDR3 reads TGTGCCAGCAGTTCTCACCAGACTAGCGGGGGCACCTACGAGCAGTACTTC.

There are a few counts of this clonotype. This chain connects TRBV2 to TRBJ1-3; no reliable D call. This CDR3 is built from 15 residues. Germline values: CDR1 SNHLY, CDR2 FYNNEI. V was clipped by 1 base and J by 0 bases, with 7 bases between them. The CDR3 loop is CASSEGPLSGNTIYF. CDR3 in DNA: TGTGCCAGCAGTGAAGGCCCACTCTCTGGAAACACCATATATTTT.

V gene TRBV6-1 combines with J gene TRBJ1-4; D possibly corresponds to TRBD1 (6 bases). Germline CDR1 and CDR2: MNHNS and SASEGT. The length of the CDR3 is 15 residues. The V end lost 10 bases, the J end lost 6 bases, and 21 bases lay between the germline ends. This CDR3 is CATSPGAVSDEKLFF. The CDR3 coding sequence is TGTGCCACCTCACCGGGGGCGGTATCCGATGAAAAACTGTTTTTT.

This clonotype was seen at least ten times. CDR3 nucleotides: TGTGCCAGTAGCCCCGAAGGAGAGGGAAACACCATATATTTT. Residues: CASSPEGEGNTIYF. The rearrangement uses TRBV19 and TRBJ1-3; D ambiguous. Germline V gives CDR1 LNHDA, CDR2 SQIVND (reference sequence). This CDR3 has 14 residues. V was trimmed by 6 bases and J by 4 bases, leaving 13 bases between them.

This clonotype appeared a few times. A much larger clonotype is one base distant, so this may be a read error. J is TRBJ1-1 and V is TRBV6-1; D may be TRBD1 (5 bases). V was shortened by 6 bases and J by 5 bases, with 19 bases between the two germline ends. Germline V CDR1 and CDR2: MNHNS, SASEGT. The CDR3 loop spans 15 amino acids. This CDR3 reads CASRNDPGPGTEAFF. CDR3 sequence (DNA): TGTGCCAGCAGGAATGATCCGGGACCGGGGACTGAAGCTTTCTTT.

Ten or more counts support this clonotype. The J gene is TRBJ2-7, the V gene TRBV4-1, with TRBD1 as a possible D gene (6 bases). The CDR3 extends over 16 amino acids. Trimming took 3 bases from V and 1 from J, leaving 16 bases between them. From germline, CDR1 is MGHRA and CDR2 YSYEKL. CDR3 in amino acids: CASSHPGRDRSYEQYF. In nucleotides, the CDR3 is TGCGCCAGCAGCCACCCGGGTCGAGACAGGTCCTACGAGCAGTACTTC.

The J gene is TRBJ2-7, the V gene TRBV15, with 8 bases lining up with TRBD1. After removal of 5 bases from V and 5 bases from J, the junction contained 8 bases not matched to a gene. This CDR3 is 14 amino acids long. The germline gives CDR1 LNHNV, CDR2 YYDKDF (reference sequence). The CDR3 here is CATSPRPDRDEQYF. Written as DNA, the CDR3 is TGTGCCACCAGCCCCCGCCCGGACAGGGACGAGCAGTACTTC.

The chain is built from TRBV14 and TRBJ1-2, with a possible D match to TRBD1 (6 bases). Between the trimmed V and J ends, which lost 4 bases and 2 bases, there was a span of 14 bases. The CDR3 is 15 residues long. CDR1 and CDR2 (germline): SGHDN, FVKESK. In nucleotides, the CDR3 is TGTGCCAGCAGCCCCACCAGGGGAGGGAACTATGGCTACACCTTC. This encodes CASSPTRGGNYGYTF. Variable domain in full (rest from reference TRBV14 and TRBJ1-2): EAGVTQFPSHSVIEKGQTVTLRCDPISGHDNLYWYRRVMGKEIKFLLHFVKESKQDESGMPNNRFLAERTGGTYSTLKVQPAELEDSGVYFCASSPTRGGNYGYTFGSGTRLTVV.